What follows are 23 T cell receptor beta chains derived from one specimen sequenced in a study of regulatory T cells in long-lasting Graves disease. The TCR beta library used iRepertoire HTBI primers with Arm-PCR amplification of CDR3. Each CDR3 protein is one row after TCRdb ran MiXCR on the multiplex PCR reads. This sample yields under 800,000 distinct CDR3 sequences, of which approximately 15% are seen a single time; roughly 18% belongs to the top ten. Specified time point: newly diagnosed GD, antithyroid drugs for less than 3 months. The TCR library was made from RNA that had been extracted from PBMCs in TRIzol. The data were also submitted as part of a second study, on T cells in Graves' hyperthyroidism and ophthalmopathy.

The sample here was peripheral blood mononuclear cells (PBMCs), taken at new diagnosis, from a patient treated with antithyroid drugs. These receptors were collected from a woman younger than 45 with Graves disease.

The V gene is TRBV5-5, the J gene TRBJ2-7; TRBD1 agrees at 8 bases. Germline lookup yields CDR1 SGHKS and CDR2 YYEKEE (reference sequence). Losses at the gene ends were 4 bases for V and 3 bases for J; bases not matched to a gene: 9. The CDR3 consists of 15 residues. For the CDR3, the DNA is TGTGCCAGCAGCCGACTGGGACAGGCGCACTACGAGCAGTACTTC. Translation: CASSRLGQAHYEQYF.

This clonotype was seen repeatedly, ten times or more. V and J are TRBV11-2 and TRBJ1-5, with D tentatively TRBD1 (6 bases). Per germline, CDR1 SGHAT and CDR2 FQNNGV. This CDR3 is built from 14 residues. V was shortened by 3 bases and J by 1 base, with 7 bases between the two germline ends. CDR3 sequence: CASSLTGSNQPQHF. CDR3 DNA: TGTGCCAGCAGCTTGACAGGAAGCAATCAGCCCCAGCATTTT.

The CDR3: CASSFFYRAAYEQYF. DNA for the CDR3: TGTGCCAGCAGTTTTTTCTACCGGGCGGCCTACGAGCAGTACTTC. The chain employs TRBV28 and TRBJ2-7; no firm D call. V dropped 3 bases and J dropped 2 bases, with 14 bases sitting between them. Germline loops: CDR1 MDHEN, CDR2 SYDVKM. There are 15 residues in the CDR3.

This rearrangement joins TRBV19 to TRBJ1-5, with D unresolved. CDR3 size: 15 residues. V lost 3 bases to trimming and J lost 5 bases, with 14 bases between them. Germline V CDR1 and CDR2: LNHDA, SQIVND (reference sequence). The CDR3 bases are TGTGCCAGTAGTATCACTCAAGGGTTTCATCAGCCCCAGCATTTT. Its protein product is CASSITQGFHQPQHF.

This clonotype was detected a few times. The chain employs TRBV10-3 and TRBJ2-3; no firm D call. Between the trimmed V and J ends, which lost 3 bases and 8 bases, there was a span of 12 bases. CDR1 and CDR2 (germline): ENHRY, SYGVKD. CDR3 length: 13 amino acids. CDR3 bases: TGTGCCATCAGTGAACTCTTAACGGGTACGCAGTATTTT. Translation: CAISELLTGTQYF.

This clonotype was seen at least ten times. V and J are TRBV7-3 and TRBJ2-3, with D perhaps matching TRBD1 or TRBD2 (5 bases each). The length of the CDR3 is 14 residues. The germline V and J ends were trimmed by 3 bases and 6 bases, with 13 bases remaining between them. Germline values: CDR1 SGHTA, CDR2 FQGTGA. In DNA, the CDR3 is TGTGCCAGCAGCTTTTACGGGACCGAGGATACGCAGTATTTT. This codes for CASSFYGTEDTQYF. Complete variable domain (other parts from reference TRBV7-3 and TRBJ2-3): GAGVSQTPSNKVTEKGKYVELRCDPISGHTALYWYRQSLGQGPEFLIYFQGTGAADDSGLPNDRFFAVRPEGSVSTLKIQRTERGDSAVYLCASSFYGTEDTQYFGPGTRLTVL.

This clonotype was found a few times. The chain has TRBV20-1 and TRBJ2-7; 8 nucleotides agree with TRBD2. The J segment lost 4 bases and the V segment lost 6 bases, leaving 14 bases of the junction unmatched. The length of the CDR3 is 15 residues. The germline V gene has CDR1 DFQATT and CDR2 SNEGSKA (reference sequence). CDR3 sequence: CSAHPNSGIGYEQYF. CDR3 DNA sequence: TGCAGTGCGCACCCAAATAGCGGGATAGGTTACGAGCAGTACTTC.

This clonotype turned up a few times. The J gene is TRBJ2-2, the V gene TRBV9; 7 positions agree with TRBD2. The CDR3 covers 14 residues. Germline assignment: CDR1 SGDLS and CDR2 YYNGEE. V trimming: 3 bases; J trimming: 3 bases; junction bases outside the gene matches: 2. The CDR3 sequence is CASSGGRDTGELFF. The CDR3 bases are TGTGCCAGCAGCGGTGGGAGGGACACCGGGGAGCTGTTTTTT.

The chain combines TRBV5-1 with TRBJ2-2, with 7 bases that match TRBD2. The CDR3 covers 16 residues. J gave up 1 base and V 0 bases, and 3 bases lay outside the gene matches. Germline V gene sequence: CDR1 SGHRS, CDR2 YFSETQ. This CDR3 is CASSLVAGLNTGELFF. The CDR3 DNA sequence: TGCGCCAGCAGCTTGGTAGCGGGCCTGAACACCGGGGAGCTGTTTTTT.

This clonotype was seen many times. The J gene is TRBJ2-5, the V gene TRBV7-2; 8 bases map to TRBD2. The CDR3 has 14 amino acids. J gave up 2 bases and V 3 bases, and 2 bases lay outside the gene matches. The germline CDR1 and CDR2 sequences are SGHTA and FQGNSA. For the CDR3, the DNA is TGTGCCAGCAGCTTTACTAGCGGACAAGAGACCCAGTACTTC. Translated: CASSFTSGQETQYF.

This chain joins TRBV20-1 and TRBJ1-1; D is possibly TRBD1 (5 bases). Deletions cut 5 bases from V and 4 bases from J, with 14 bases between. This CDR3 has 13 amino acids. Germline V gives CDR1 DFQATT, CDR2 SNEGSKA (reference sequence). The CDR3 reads CSARNRFSTEAFF. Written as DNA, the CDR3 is TGCAGTGCTCGCAACAGGTTTAGCACTGAAGCTTTCTTT.

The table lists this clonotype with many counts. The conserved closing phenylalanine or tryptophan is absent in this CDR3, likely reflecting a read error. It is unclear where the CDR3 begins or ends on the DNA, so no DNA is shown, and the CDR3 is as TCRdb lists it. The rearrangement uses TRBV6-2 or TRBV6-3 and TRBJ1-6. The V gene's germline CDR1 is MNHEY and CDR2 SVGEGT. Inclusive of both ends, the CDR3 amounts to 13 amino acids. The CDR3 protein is CASSPSRGYPVLI.

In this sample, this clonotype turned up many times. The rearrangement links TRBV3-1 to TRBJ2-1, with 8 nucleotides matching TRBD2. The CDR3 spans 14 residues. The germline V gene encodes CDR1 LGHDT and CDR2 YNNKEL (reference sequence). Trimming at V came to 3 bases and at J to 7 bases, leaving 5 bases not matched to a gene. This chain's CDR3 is CASSHSGGPNEQFF. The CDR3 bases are TGTGCCAGCAGCCACTCGGGAGGGCCTAATGAGCAGTTCTTC.

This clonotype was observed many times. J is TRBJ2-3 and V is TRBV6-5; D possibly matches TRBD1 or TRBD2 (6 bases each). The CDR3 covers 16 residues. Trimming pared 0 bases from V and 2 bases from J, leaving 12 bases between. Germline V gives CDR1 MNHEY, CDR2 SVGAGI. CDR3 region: CASSYSGGIVTDTQYF. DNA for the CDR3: TGTGCCAGCAGTTACTCCGGGGGCATCGTCACAGATACGCAGTATTTT.

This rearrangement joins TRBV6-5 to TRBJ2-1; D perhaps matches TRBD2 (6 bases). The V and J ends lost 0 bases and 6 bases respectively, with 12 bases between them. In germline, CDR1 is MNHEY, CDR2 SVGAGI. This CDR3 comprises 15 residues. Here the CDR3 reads CASSYSRLGVNEQFF. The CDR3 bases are TGTGCCAGCAGTTACTCCAGACTAGGGGTCAATGAGCAGTTCTTC.

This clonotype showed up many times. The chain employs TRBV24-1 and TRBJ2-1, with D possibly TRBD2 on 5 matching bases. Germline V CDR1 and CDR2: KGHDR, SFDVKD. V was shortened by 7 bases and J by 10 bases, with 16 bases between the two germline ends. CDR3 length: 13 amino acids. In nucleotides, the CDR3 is TGTGCCACCAGCCGACTGGCGGGTGGGGAGCAGTTCTTC. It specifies CATSRLAGGEQFF.

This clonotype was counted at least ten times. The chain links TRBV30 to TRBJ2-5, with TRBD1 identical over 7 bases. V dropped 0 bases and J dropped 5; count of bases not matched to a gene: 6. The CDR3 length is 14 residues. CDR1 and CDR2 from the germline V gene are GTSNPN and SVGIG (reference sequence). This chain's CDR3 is CAWSVQGSWETQYF. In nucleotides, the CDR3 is TGTGCCTGGAGTGTACAGGGGAGTTGGGAGACCCAGTACTTC.

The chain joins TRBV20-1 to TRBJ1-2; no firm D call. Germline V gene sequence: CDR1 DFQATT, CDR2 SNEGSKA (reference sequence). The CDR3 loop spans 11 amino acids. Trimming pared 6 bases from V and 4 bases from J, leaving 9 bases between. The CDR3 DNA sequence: TGCAGTGCGACTGACCGCTATGGCTACACCTTC. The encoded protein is CSATDRYGYTF.

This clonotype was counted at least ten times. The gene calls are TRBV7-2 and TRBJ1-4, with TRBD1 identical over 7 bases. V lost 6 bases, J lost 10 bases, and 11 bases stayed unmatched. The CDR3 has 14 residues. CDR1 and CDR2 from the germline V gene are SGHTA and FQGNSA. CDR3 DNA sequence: TGTGCCAGCAGTTTCGGGACAGCCTCTACAAAACTGTTTTTT. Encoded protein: CASSFGTASTKLFF. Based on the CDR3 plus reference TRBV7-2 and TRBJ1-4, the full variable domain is GAGVSQSPSNKVTEKGKDVELRCDPISGHTALYWYRQSLGQGLEFLIYFQGNSAPDKSGLPSDRFSAERTGGSVSTLTIQRTQQEDSAVYLCASSFGTASTKLFFGSGTQLSVL.

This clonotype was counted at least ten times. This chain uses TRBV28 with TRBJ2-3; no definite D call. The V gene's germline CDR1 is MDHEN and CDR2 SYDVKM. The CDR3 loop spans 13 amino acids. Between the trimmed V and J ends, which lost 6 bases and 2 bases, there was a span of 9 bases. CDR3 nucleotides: TGTGCCAGCAGGGCCGATCTCACAGATACGCAGTATTTT. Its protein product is CASRADLTDTQYF.

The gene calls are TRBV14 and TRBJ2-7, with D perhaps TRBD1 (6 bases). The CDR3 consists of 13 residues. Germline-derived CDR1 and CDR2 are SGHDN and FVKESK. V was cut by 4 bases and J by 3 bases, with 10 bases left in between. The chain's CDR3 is CASSPRGVYEQYF. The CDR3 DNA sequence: TGTGCCAGCAGCCCCAGGGGAGTCTACGAGCAGTACTTC.

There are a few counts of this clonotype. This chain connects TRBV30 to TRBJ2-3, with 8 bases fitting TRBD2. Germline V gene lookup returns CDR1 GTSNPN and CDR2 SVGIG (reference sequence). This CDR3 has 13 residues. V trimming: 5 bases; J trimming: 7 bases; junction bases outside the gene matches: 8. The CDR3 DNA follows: TGTGCCTGGGGGACGGGAGGGCCGAATACGCAGTATTTT. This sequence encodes CAWGTGGPNTQYF.

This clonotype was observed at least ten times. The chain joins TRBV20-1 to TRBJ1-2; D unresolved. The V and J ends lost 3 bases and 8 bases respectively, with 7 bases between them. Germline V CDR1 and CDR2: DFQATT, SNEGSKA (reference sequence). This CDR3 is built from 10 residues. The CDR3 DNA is TGCAGTGCTAGGCATAACGGCTACACCTTC. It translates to CSARHNGYTF.